This TCR beta chain is drawn from a study of CD8 T cells in ankylosing spondylitis. Study-wide findings and caveats: Made up of several highly homologous variants, a TCR beta motif appeared characteristic of ankylosing spondylitis blood.

As the method for making TCR beta libraries, quantitative 5'-RACE with molecular barcodes was used. TCRdb redid the calling of the 5' RACE reads with MiXCR, one entry per CDR3 protein. The sample lists approximately 100,000 distinct CDR3 sequences; about 8.3% were seen once. Concerning this clonotype itself: Its target is not known.

V gave up 4 bases and J gave up 2 bases; unmatched junction bases: 10. Germline CDR1 is ENHRY and CDR2 is SYGVKD. This CDR3 is 16 amino acids long. The clonotype originates from a male donor with ankylosing spondylitis or in good health (not recorded which). J is TRBJ1-1 and V is TRBV10-3; TRBD1 aligns across 7 bases. Sequences were obtained from blood, either unsorted or a sorted T cell fraction (not recorded which). The CDR3 coding sequence is TGTGCCATCAGTGGGGACAGAGCAACTCGAAACACTGAAGCTTTCTTT. Translating it yields CAISGDRATRNTEAFF.